This TCR beta chain was retrieved from a study of cytomegalovirus exposure and HLA in healthy donors (dated by TCRdb to the late 2010s). Broadly, across the study: An earlier analysis of approximately 640 of the donors reported roughly 300 Gb of sequence data and 117 million unique TCR beta sequences from about 179 million T cells. Approximately 310 gigabases of sequencing data and tens of millions of unique TCR sequences were included in an early release covering about 600 HLA-typed donors. Among the roughly 400 genotyped donors, under 90% belonged to the genetic ancestry cluster associated with self-reported Caucasian donors. The study was designed to test whether signatures of past pathogen exposure could be identified by cataloging public T cell receptors. The T cell repertoires of 666 subjects were profiled by immunosequencing and related to cytomegalovirus serostatus. A separate validation cohort of over a hundred different subjects was used in addition to the roughly 620-subject first cohort. To predict cytomegalovirus infection status, the study combined high-throughput TCR immunosequencing, statistical association of individual TCRs with disease status, and machine learning. A later analysis re-analyzed previously published TCR beta repertoires from 550 to 700 donors and added high-resolution HLA genotyping to study TCR occurrence patterns. In the later analysis, no new phenotypic data were used to find candidate immune exposures; instead, reliance was placed on TCR beta sequences and their occurrence across donors. To decide whether each TCR beta V gene segment behaved as functional or pseudogenic, an earlier analysis of 587 of the donors relied on high-throughput TCR beta sequencing. Donor age, sex, ethnicity and CMV serostatus were collected together with the repertoire data. In a later genetic analysis, genome-wide SNP genotypes for about three fifths of the roughly 670 donors were used, and that subset was treated as a discovery cohort. All discovery cohort repertoires had been generated using a single sequencing platform. Both class I and class II loci were covered by HLA typing, at four-digit resolution. The number of donors typed differed by locus, with about 620-630 for A, B, C, DRB1 and DQB1, around 500 for DQA1, over 600 for DPA1, and roughly 450 for DPB1. Roughly 5 DR-DQ haplotypes were handled as single units for association and clustering, since linkage in the cohort was strong. On average, 235,054 unique TCR beta nucleotide sequences were sequenced per donor among more than 350 genotyped donors of the cohort, with roughly 20% of those sequences being non-productive. General conclusions and limits of the study: Correlated functional status among segregating V segments might be attributable to linkage disequilibrium, but an unknown experimental factor could not be ruled out. A further reported finding was that TCR beta sequences accurately predicted the HLA-A and HLA-B alleles for most subjects in the first cohort. Some IMGT-functional V segments, including TRBV6-2 and TRBV6-3, could not be distinguished by the 87-base-pair reads and were therefore excluded. Because some donors lacked HLA typing at each locus, the association tests relied only on the typed subset. In this cohort, only TCR beta chains were sequenced, and detectable features were limited by the absence of alpha or paired-chain data. According to a later analysis, most CMV-associated TCR beta chains appeared to be HLA-restricted, and the HLA associations seemed to be driven largely by CMV exposure. CMV serostatus was the only immune exposure information available for the cohort. Seventeen rarely observed V segments, including chromosome 9 orphons, were excluded from the earlier analysis of about 600 of the donors because counts were too low. Assigning TCR associations to individual alleles was difficult when HLA alleles, especially DR and DQ, strongly co-occurred. A later analysis found that HLA-associated TCR beta chains were more clonally expanded and had lower generation probabilities than equally common non-associated chains. According to a later genetic analysis, donors in an Asian-associated ancestry cluster had fewer N-insertions in productive TCRs than the approximately 700-donor mean. Across donors, most TCR sequences were observed very rarely, whereas some public TCRs were present in many individuals. In a later analysis, several top co-occurrence clusters were reported to appear linked to parvovirus B19, influenza, CMV and Epstein-Barr virus. At a false discovery rate of 0.05, a later analysis linked about 16,000 TCR beta sequences to specific HLA alleles. A cluster of highly shared sequence variants was judged likely to represent a technical artifact of the sequencing pipeline. A few of the identified cytomegalovirus-associated TCR beta chains were confirmed in vitro to be specific for cytomegalovirus antigens. In the study, 150 to 200 TCR beta chains were listed as associated with cytomegalovirus. In an earlier analysis of approximately 590 of the donors, most TCR beta V segments appeared in productive rearrangements about 87% or about 30% of the time, broadly matching IMGT annotations. A later genetic analysis associated a missense DCLRE1C variant with V-gene and J-gene trimming of TCR beta chains, and an independent cohort replicated the association. In both the original and validation cohorts, the classifier was reported to diagnose cytomegalovirus status with high specificity and sensitivity. In a later analysis, the rate of TCR association differed among HLA loci, with DRB1 alleles having the most associated TCRs and HLA-C alleles having the fewest. It was suggested by the authors that the approach could potentially be generalized to other disease states and immunological phenotypes. Sequencing depth was assumed to be roughly uniform across donors in the presence/absence analyses, though that assumption may not hold.

The CDR3 goes from the cysteine to the phenylalanine over 13 residues. Only CDR3 DNA is held: 39 bases, read in frame from base 1. CDR1 and CDR2, looked up from the germline V gene, are ENHRY and SYGVKD. The junction carries 11 bases between V and J, which are trimmed by 6 bases and 2 bases respectively. The method was the immunoSEQ multiplex PCR assay. For the multiplex PCR, a mixture combining 60 forward primers for TCR Vbeta segments and 13 reverse primers for TCR Jbeta segments was used. Amplification of the CDR3 region of rearranged TCR beta genes was performed with a multiplex PCR assay on genomic DNA. Amplified TCR beta libraries were sequenced as 87-base-pair reads on the Illumina HiSeq System. The paper's processing steps were these. Across the roughly 700 repertoires, a later analysis counted 60 million to 90 million unique TCR beta chains, 9 million to 14 million of which were shared by at least two donors. Raw reads were error-corrected and collapsed into unique sequences with a nearest-neighbor algorithm that merged closely related sequences to remove PCR and sequencing errors. Alignment of CDR3 sequences to IMGT reference sequences was used to assign V, D and J gene segments. For a sequence to be retained, a match of at least six nucleotides was required to both a V gene segment and a J gene segment. Rearrangements were called productive when the CDR3 lacked stop codons and stayed in frame with V and J; all others were non-productive. CDR3 was defined according to IMGT convention as the region running from the second conserved V-encoded cysteine to the conserved J-encoded phenylalanine. Sequences without an unambiguous match to a single V gene segment were excluded from the earlier analysis of several hundred of the donors. In an earlier analysis of several hundred of the donors, V segments were called functional above 56.7% productive rearrangements and were called segregating when the between-donor standard deviation exceeded 5%. A statistical classification framework was built to diagnose cytomegalovirus status from the catalog of TCR beta chain sequences. A later analysis assigned V and J genes by comparing TCR nucleotide sequences with IMGT/GENE-DB human TR gene sequences. The TCRdist pipeline was used in a later analysis to assign CDR3 sequences and most-parsimonious VDJ recombination scenarios. In a later analysis, each TCR beta chain was defined by its CDR3 amino acid sequence together with its V-gene family, and reads lacking a unique V-gene family were excluded. A later analysis removed several hundred highly shared, low-generation-probability nucleotide sequences to deal with suspected cross-contamination and a sequencing artifact. In a later analysis, a clonal expansion index for each public chain was calculated from normalized within-repertoire ranks of inferred template counts. Generation probabilities in a later analysis came from a VDJ recombination model fitted to out-of-frame rearrangements, and those results were checked against IGoR. In a later analysis, TCR-TCR, TCR-HLA and TCR-CMV co-occurrence was scored with hypergeometric tests, and a repertoire-size bias correction was applied to TCR pairs. False discovery rates were estimated in a later analysis by permuting HLA or CMV assignments 20 times. In a later analysis, co-occurring TCRs were grouped using DBSCAN, with TCRdist sequence similarity added in when clustering inside HLA-allele-positive subsets. For co-occurrence clustering, repertoires with fewer than 30,000 or more than 120,000 public chains were excluded, along with four to six repertoires with anomalous nucleotide sharing. TCRdb's version of the immuneACCESS table is confined to in-frame rearrangements and falls short of the full clone set. An unresolved V gene accounts for under half of the shortfall where checked; the remainder is of unknown origin. Clone size and V and J calls were adopted from that table, with D and trimming inferred from the DNA. The sample table holds under 200,000 clones. The top ten constitute around 0.79% of the sample.

On this clone: The clone's antigen remains unknown.

The cohort was made up of roughly 670 healthy bone marrow donors. Cohort members were all nominally healthy when sampled, although unrecorded immune exposures were likely present. The donor was CMV seropositive and belonged to the group of over 250 seropositive cohort members. A peripheral blood sample was collected from each donor, and TCR beta sequencing was performed on peripheral blood mononuclear cells. The Qiagen DNeasy Blood Extraction Kit was used to extract genomic DNA from the blood cell samples. The rearrangement combines TRBV10-3 with TRBJ2-7; TRBD1 might be the D gene, on 6 matching bases. Sequencing was performed on PBMCs. The source of this sequence is a woman aged 18 to 35 in good health and CMV-seropositive. The DNA sequence follows: TGTGCCATCAGACAGGGTGCCCCCTACGAGCAGTACTTC. It is translated as CAIRQGAPYEQYF.